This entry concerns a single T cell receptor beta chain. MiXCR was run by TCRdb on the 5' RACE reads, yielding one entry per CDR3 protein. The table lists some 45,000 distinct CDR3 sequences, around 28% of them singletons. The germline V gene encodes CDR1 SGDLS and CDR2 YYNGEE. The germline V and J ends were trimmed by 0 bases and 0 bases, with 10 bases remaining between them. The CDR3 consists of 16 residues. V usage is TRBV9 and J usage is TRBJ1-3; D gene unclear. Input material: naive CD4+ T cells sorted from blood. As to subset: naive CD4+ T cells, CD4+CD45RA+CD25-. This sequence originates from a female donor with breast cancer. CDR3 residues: CASSVAASSSGNTIYF. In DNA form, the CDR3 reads TGTGCCAGCAGCGTAGCGGCCAGTAGCTCTGGAAACACCATATATTTT.